This TCR beta chain was sequenced for a study of cytomegalovirus exposure and HLA in healthy donors. Unmatched junction bases numbered 8, after V lost 2 bases and J lost 0 bases. This CDR3 is 17 amino acids long. CDR1 and CDR2 (germline): GTSNPN, SVGIG (reference sequence). Whole-study findings and limits: Information on immune exposure was restricted to one variable (CMV serostatus). Sequencing likely generated an artifact that appeared as a cluster of highly shared sequence variants. In vitro checks showed that three CMV-associated chains really do target CMV antigens.

Comments on this clone: Its target is not known.

PCR was performed using 60 Vbeta and 13 Jbeta primers. Sequencing was performed with immunoSEQ multiplex PCR; in TCRdb, only in-frame clones are kept and a portion is missing. The table has 100,000 or so clones, about four fifths seen once. The J gene is TRBJ1-3, the V gene TRBV30; 9 bases line up with TRBD1. The receptor's source is a female donor in good health and CMV-seropositive. The sample was PBMCs. The CDR3 DNA is TGTGCCTGGAGTCCCCTAGGGACAGGGTACTCTGGAAACACCATATATTTT. Protein sequence: CAWSPLGTGYSGNTIYF.